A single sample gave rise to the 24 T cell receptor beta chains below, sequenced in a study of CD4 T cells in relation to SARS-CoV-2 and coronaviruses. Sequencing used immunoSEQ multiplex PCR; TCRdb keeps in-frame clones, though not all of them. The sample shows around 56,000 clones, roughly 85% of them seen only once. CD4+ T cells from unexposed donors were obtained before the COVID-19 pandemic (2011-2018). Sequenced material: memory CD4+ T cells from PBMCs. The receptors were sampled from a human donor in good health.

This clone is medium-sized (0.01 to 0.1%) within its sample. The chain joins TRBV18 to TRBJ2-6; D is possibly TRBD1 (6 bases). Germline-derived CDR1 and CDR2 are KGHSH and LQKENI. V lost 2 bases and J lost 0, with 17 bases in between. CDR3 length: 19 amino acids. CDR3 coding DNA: TGTGCCAGCTCACCAGGCTCTCAGGGGTATAACTCTGGGGCCAACGTCCTGACTTTC. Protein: CASSPGSQGYNSGANVLTF.

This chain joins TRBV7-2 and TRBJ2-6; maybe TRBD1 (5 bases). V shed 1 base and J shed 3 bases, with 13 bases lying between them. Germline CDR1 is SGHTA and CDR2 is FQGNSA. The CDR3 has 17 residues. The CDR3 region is CASSLVGSGFGANVLTF. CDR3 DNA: TGTGCCAGCAGCTTAGTGGGGTCAGGGTTTGGGGCCAACGTCCTGACTTTC.

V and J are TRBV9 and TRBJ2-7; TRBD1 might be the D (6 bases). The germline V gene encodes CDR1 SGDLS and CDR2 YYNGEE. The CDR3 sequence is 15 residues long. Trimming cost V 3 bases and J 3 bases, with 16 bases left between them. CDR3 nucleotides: TGTGCCAGCAGCGGAGGACAGTCTGTTGGCTACGAGCAGTACTTC. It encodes CASSGGQSVGYEQYF.

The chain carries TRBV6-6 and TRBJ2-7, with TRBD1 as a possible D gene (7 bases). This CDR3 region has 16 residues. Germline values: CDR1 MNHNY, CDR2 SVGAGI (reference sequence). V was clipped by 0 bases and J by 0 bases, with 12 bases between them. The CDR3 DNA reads TGTGCCAGCAGTTACTCGCTCCAGGGGGGCTCCTACGAGCAGTACTTC. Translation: CASSYSLQGGSYEQYF.

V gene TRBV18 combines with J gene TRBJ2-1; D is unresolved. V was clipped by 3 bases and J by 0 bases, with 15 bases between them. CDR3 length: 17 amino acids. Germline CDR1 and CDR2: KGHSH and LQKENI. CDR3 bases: TGTGCCAGCTCACCGTTCGGGTCAGGCAACTCCTACAATGAGCAGTTCTTC. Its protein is CASSPFGSGNSYNEQFF.

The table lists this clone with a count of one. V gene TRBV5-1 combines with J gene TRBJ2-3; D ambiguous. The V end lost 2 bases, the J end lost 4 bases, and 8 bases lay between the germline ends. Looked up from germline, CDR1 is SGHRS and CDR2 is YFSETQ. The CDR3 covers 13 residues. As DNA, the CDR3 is TGCGCCAGCAGCTTTACGACGTCAGATACGCAGTATTTT. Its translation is CASSFTTSDTQYF.

The DNA for the CDR3 is TGTGCCAGTAGTATAGCCCCAACAGGGGCGCGCGGATCTGAGCAGTACTTC. Translation gives CASSIAPTGARGSEQYF. The chain uses TRBV19 and TRBJ2-7; 7 nucleotides agree with TRBD1. The CDR3 consists of 17 residues. Germline V gene data show CDR1 as LNHDA and CDR2 as SQIVND (reference sequence). J lost 7 bases, V lost 1 base, and 16 bases had no gene match.

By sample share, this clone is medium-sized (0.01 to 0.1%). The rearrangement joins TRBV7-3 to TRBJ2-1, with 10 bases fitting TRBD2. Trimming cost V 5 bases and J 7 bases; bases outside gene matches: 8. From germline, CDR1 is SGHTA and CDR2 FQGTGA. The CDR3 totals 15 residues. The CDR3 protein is CASSLDSGRQNEQFF. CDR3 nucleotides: TGTGCCAGCAGCCTAGATAGCGGGAGGCAAAATGAGCAGTTCTTC.

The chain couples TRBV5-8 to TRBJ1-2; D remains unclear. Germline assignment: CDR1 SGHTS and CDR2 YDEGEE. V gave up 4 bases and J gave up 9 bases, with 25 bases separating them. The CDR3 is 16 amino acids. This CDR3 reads CASSAEPNMAKGSYTF. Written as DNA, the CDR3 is TGTGCCAGCAGCGCAGAACCGAATATGGCGAAGGGAAGCTACACCTTC.

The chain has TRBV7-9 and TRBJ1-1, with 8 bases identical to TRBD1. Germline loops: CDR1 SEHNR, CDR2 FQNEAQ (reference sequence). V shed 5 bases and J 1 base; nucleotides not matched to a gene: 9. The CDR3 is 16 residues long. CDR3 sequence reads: CASSIQTGTGNTEAFF. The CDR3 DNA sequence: TGTGCCAGCAGCATTCAAACCGGGACAGGGAACACTGAAGCTTTCTTT.

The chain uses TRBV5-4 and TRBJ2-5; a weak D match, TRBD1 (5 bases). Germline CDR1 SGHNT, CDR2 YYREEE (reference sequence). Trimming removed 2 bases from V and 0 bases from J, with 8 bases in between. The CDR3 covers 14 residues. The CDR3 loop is CASSFSRDQETQYF. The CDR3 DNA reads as TGTGCCAGCAGCTTCAGCAGGGACCAAGAGACCCAGTACTTC.

The CDR3: CASKVGRALEKLFF. CDR3 coding DNA: TGTGCCAGCAAAGTGGGCAGGGCGCTAGAAAAACTGTTTTTT. The rearrangement uses TRBV6-5 and TRBJ1-4, with D possibly TRBD1 on 5 matching bases. V lost 7 bases, J lost 8 bases, and 17 bases lay in between. Germline CDR1 reads MNHEY; CDR2 reads SVGAGI. CDR3 length: 14 amino acids.

CDR3 DNA sequence: TGTGCCTGGAGTGTACAGACTCATGGGGTCCGGAACACTGAAGCTTTCTTT. Translating gives CAWSVQTHGVRNTEAFF. The gene calls are TRBV30 and TRBJ1-1; no reliable D call. CDR3 length: 17 amino acids. Germline assignment: CDR1 GTSNPN and CDR2 SVGIG (reference sequence). Trimming pared 0 bases from V and 1 base from J, leaving 18 bases between.

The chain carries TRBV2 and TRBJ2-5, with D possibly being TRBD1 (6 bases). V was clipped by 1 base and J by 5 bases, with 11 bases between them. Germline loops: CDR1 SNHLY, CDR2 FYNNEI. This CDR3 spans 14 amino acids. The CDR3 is CASSEDRVLETQYF. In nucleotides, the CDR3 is TGTGCCAGCAGTGAAGACAGGGTCCTGGAGACCCAGTACTTC.

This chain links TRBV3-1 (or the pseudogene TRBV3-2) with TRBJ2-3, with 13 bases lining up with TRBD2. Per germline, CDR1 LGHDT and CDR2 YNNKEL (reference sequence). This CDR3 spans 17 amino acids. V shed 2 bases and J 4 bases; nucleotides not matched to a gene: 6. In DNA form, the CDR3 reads TGTGCCAGCAGCCAAAAGGGACTAGCGGGATGGGCAGATACGCAGTATTTT. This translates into CASSQKGLAGWADTQYF.

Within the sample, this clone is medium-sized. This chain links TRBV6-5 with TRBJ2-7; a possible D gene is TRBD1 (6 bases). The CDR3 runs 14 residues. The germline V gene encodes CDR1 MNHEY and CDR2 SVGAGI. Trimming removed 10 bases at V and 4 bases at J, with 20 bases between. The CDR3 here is CANSISGTRYEQYF. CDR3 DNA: TGTGCCAACTCAATTTCCGGGACACGGTACGAGCAGTACTTC.

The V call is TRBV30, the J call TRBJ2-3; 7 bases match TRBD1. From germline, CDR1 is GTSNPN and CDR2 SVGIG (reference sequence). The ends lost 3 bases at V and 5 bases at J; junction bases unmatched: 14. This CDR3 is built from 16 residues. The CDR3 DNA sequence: TGTGCCTGGAGCGCGTCAAGGGACAACAGGGGAGATACGCAGTATTTT. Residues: CAWSASRDNRGDTQYF.

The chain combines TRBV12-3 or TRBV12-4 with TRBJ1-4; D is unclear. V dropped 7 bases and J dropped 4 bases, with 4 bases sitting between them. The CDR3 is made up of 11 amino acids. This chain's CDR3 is CASNYNEKLFF. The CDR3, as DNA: TGTGCCAGCAATTATAATGAAAAACTGTTTTTT.

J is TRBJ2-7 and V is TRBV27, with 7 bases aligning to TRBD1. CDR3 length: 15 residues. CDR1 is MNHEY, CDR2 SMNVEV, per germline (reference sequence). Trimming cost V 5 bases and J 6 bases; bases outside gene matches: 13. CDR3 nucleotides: TGTGCCAGCAGTACCTCCGGGACAGTGGGCTCCGAGCAGTACTTC. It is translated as CASSTSGTVGSEQYF.

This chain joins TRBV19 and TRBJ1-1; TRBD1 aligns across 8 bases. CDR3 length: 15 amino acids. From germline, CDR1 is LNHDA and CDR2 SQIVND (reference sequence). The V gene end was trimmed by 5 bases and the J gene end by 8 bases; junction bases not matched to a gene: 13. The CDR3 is CASSSAGTGGSEAFF. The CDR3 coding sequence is TGTGCCAGTAGTTCCGCCGGAACAGGGGGGAGCGAAGCTTTCTTT.

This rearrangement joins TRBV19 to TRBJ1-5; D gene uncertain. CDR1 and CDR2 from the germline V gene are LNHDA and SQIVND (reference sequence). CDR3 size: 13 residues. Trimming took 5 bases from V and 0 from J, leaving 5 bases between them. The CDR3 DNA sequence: TGTGCCAGTAGTCCTGCTAGCAATCAGCCCCAGCATTTT. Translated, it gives CASSPASNQPQHF.

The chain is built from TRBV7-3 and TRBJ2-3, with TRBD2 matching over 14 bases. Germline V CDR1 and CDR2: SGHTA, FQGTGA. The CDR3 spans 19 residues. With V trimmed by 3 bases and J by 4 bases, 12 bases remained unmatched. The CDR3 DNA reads TGTGCCAGCAGCTTGGGACTAGCGGGAGAGATAGTACGGGCAGATACGCAGTATTTT. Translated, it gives CASSLGLAGEIVRADTQYF.

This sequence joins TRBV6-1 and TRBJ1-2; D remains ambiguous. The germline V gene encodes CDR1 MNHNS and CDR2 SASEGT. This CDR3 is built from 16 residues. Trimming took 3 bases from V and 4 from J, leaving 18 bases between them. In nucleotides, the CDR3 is TGTGCCAGCAGTGATAAGGGCGGCCACGCTGGCTATGGCTACACCTTC. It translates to CASSDKGGHAGYGYTF.

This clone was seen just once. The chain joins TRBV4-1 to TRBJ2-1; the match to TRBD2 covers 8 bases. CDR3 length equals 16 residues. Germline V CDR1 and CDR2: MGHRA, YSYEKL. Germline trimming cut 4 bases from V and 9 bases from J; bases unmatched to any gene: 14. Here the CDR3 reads CASSPGTRGTYGEQFF. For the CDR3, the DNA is TGCGCCAGCAGCCCCGGGACTAGAGGGACTTACGGTGAGCAGTTCTTC.